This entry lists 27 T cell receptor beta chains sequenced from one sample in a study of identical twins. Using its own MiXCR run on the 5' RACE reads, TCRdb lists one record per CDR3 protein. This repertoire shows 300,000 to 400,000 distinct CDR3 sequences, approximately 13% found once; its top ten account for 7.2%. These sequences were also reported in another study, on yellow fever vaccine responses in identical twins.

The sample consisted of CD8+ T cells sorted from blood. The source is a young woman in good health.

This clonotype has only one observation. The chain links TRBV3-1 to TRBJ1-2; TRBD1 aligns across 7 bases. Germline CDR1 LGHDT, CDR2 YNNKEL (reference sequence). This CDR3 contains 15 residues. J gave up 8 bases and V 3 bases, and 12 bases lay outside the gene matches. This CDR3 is CASSHPRGGGVGYTF. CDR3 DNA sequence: TGTGCCAGCAGCCATCCCCGAGGAGGGGGCGTCGGCTACACCTTC.

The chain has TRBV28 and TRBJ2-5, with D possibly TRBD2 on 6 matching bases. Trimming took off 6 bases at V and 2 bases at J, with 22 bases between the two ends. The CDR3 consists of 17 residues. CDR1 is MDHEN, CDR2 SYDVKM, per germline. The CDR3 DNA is TGTGCCAGCAGCCTCGGAGGTCTAGGCGGGGTTCAAGAGACCCAGTACTTC. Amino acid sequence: CASSLGGLGGVQETQYF.

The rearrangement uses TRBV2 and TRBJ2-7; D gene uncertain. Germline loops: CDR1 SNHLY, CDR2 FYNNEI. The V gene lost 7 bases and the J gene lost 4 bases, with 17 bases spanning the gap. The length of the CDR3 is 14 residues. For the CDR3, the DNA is TGTGCCAGCACCACCGAAAAGGATACATACGAGCAGTACGTC. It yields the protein CASTTEKDTYEQYV.

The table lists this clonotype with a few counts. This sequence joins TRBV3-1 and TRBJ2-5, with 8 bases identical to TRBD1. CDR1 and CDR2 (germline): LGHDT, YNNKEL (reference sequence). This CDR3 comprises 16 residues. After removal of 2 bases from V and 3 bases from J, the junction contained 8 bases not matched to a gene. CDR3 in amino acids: CASSQFRTGQKETQYF. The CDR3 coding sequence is TGTGCCAGCAGCCAATTTCGGACAGGGCAGAAAGAGACCCAGTACTTC.

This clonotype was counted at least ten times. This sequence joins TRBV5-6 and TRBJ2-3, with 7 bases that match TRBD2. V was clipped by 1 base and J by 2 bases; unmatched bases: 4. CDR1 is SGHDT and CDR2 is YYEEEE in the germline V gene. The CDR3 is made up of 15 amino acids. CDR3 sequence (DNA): TGTGCCAGCAGCTTGCTAGCGGAGCCCACAGATACGCAGTATTTT. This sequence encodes CASSLLAEPTDTQYF.

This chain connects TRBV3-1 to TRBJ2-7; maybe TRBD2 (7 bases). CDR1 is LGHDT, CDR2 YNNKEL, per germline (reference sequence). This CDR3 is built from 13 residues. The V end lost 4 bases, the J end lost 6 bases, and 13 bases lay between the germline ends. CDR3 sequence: CASSPRRGREQYV. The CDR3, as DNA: TGTGCCAGCAGCCCCCGGCGGGGGCGCGAGCAGTACGTC.

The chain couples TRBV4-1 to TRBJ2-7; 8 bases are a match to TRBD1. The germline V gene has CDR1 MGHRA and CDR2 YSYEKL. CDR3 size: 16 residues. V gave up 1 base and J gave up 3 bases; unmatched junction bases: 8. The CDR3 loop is CASSQVLGTGSYEQYF. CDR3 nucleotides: TGCGCCAGCAGCCAAGTTTTAGGGACAGGCAGCTACGAGCAGTACTTC.

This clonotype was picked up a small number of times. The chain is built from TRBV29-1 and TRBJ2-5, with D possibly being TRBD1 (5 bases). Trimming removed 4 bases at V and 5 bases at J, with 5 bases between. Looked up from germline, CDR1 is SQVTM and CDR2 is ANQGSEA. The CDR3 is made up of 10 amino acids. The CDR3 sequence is CSVGGETQYF. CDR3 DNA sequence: TGCAGCGTTGGGGGCGAGACCCAGTACTTC.

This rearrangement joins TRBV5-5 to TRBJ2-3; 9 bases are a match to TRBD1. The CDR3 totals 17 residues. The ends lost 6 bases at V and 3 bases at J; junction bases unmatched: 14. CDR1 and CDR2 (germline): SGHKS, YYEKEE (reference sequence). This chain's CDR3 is CASTLSVGQGLTDTQYF. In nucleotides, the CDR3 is TGTGCCAGCACCCTCAGTGTCGGACAGGGGCTTACAGATACGCAGTATTTT.

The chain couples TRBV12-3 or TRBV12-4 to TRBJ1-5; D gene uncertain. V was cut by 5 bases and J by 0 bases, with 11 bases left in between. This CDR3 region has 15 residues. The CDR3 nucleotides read TGTGCCAGCAGTCTAAGAGCAGCTAGCAATCAGCCCCAGCATTTT. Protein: CASSLRAASNQPQHF.

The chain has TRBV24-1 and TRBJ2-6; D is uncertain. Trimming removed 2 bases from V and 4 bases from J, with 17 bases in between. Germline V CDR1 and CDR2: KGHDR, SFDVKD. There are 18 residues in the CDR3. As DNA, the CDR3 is TGTGCCACCAGTGATTCCCACGGGCGGTTCGAAGGGGCCAACGTCCTGACTTTC. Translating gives CATSDSHGRFEGANVLTF.

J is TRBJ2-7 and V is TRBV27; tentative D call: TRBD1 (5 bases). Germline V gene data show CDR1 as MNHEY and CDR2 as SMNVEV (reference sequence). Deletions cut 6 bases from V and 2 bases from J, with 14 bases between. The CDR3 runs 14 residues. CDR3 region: CASSLGVGAYEQYV. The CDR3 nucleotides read TGTGCCAGCAGCTTAGGGGTGGGTGCCTACGAGCAGTACGTC.

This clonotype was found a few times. The CDR3 DNA is TGCGCCAGCAGCAACTCGGGACAGGGAATGGGGGAGCAGTACGTC. Encoded protein: CASSNSGQGMGEQYV. The J gene is TRBJ2-7, the V gene TRBV23-1; 9 nucleotides match TRBD1. TRBV23-1 is designated an ORF whose function remains uncertain. Unmatched junction bases numbered 13, after V lost 6 bases and J lost 7 bases. There are 15 residues in the CDR3.

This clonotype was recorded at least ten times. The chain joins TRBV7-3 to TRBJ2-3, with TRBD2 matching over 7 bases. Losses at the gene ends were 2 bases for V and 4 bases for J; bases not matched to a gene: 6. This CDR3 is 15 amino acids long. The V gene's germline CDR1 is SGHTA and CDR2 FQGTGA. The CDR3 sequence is CASSLYGLGADTQYF. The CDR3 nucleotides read TGTGCCAGCAGCTTATATGGACTAGGAGCAGATACGCAGTATTTT.

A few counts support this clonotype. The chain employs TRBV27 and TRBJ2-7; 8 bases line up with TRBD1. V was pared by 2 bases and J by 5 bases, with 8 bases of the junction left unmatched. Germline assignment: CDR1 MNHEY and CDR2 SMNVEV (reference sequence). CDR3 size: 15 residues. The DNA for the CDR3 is TGTGCCAGCAGTTTAGGATCCGGGACAGGTCACGAGCAGTACTTC. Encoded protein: CASSLGSGTGHEQYF.

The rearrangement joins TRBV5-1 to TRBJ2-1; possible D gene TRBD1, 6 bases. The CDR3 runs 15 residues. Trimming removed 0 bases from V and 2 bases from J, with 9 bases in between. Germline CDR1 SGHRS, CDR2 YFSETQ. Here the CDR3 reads CASSLEQGPYNEQFF. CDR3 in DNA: TGCGCCAGCAGCTTGGAACAGGGCCCCTACAATGAGCAGTTCTTC.

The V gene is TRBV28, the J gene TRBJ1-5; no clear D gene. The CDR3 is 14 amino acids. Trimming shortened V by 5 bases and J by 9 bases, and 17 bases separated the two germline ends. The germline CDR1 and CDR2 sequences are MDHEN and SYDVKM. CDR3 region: CASSPPSAAWPQHF. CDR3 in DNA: TGTGCCAGCAGTCCCCCCAGCGCCGCTTGGCCCCAGCATTTT. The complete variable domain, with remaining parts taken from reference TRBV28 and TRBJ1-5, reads DVKVTQSSRYLVKRTGEKVFLECVQDMDHENMFWYRQDPGLGLRLIYFSYDVKMKEKGDIPEGYSVSREKKERFSLILESASTNQTSMYLCASSPPSAAWPQHFGDGTRLSIL.

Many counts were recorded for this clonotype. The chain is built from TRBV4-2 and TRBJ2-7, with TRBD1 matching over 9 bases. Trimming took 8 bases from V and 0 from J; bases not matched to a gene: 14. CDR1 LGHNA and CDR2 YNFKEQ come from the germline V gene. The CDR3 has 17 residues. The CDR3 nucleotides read TGTGCCAGCTGCCGGGACAGGGACCCTTCACGCTCCTACGAGCAGTACGTC. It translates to CASCRDRDPSRSYEQYV.

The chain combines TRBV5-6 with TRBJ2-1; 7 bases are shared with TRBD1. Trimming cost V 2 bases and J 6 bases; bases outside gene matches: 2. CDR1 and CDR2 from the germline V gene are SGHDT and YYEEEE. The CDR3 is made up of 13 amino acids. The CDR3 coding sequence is TGTGCCAGCAGCTTTGGACAGGTCAATGAGCAGTTCTTC. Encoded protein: CASSFGQVNEQFF.

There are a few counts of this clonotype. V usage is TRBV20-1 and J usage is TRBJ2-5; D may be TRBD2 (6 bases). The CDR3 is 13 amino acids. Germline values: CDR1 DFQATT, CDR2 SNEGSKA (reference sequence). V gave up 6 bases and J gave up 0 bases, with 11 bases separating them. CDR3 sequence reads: CSANRDYQETQYF. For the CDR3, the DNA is TGCAGTGCCAACCGGGACTACCAAGAGACCCAGTACTTC.

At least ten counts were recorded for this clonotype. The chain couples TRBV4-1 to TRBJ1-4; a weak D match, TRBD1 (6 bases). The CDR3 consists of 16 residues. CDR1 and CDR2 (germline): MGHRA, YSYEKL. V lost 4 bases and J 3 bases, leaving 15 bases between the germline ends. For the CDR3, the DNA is TGCGCCAGCAGCCCAGTCTTCGGGACACCTAATGAAAAACTGTTTTTT. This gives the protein CASSPVFGTPNEKLFF.

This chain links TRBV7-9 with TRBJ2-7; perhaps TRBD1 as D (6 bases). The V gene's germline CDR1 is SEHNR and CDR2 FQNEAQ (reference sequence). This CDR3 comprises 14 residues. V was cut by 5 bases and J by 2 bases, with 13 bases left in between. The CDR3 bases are TGTGCCAGCAGCCACCCGGGACACCCCTACGAGCAGTACTTC. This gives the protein CASSHPGHPYEQYF.

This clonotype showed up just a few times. The CDR3 DNA reads as TGCGCCAGCAGCCTTAAGACCCCAGGGGGCGCACACACTGAAGCTTTCTTT. Amino acids: CASSLKTPGGAHTEAFF. The chain employs TRBV5-1 and TRBJ1-1; 8 nucleotides match TRBD1. V was clipped by 4 bases and J by 3 bases; unmatched bases: 14. The CDR3 has 17 residues. Germline values: CDR1 SGHRS, CDR2 YFSETQ.

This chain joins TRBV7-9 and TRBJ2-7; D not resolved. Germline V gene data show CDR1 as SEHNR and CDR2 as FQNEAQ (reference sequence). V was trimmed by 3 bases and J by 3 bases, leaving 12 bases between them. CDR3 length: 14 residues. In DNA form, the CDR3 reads TGTGCCAGCAGCTTCCCTTTAACAGACTACGAGCAGTACTTC. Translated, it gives CASSFPLTDYEQYF.

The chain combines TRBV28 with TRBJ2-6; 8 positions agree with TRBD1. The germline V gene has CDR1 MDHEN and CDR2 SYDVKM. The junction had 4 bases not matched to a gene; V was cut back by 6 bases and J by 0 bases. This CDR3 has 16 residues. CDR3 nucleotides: TGTGCCAGCAGCGCTACAGGGGGCTCTGGGGCCAACGTCCTGACTTTC. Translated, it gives CASSATGGSGANVLTF.

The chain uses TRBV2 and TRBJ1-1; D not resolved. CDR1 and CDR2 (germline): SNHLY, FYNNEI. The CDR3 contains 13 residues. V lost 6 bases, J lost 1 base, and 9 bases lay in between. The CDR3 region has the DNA TGTGCCAGCAGAGGAATTGAGAACACTGAAGCTTTCTTT. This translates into CASRGIENTEAFF.

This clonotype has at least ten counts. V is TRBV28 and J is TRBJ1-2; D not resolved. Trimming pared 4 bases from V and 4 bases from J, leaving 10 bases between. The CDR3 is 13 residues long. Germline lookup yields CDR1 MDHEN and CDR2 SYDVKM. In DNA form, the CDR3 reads TGTGCCAGCAGTTATACGGGGTCCTATGGCTACACCTTC. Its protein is CASSYTGSYGYTF.